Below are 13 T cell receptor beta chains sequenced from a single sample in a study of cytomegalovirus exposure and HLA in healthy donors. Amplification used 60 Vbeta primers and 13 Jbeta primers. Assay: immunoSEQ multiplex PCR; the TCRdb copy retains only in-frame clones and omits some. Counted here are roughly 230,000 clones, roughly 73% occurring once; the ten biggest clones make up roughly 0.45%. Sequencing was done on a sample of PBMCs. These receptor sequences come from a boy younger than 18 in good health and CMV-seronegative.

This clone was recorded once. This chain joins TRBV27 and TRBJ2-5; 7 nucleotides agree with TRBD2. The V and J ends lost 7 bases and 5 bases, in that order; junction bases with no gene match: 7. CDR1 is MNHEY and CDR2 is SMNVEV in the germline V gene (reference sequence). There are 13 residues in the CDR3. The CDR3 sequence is CASKWGGGETQYF. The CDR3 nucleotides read TGTGCCAGCAAGTGGGGGGGTGGGGAGACCCAGTACTTC.

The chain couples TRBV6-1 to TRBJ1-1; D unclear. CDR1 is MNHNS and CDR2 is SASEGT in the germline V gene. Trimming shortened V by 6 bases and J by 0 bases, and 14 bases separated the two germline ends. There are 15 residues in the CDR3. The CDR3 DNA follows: TGTGCCAGCAGACCTTCCAGGAAATTGAACACTGAAGCTTTCTTT. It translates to CASRPSRKLNTEAFF.

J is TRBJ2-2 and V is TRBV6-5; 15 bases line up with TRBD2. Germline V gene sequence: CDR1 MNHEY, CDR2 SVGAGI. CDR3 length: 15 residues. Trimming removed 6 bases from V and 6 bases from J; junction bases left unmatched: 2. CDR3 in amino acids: CASSRTSGGAGELFF. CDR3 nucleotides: TGTGCCAGCAGCCGGACTAGCGGGGGGGCCGGGGAGCTGTTTTTT.

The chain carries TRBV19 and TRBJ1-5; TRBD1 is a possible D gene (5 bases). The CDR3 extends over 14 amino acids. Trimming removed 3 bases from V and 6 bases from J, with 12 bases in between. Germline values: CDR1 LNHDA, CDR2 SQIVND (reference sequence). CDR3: CASSIGQGTQPQHF. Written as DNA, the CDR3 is TGTGCCAGTAGTATCGGGCAGGGCACTCAGCCCCAGCATTTT.

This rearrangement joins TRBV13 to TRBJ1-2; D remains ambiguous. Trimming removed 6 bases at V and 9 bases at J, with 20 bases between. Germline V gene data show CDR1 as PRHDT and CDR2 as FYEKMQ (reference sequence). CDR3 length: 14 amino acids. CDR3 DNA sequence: TGTGCCAGCAGTGAAGCAAGCGGGAGGTATAGCTACACCTTC. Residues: CASSEASGRYSYTF.

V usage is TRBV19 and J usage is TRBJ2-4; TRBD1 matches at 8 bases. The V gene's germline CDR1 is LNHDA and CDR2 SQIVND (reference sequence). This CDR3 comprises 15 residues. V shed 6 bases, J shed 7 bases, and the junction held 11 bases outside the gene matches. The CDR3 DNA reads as TGTGCCAGTAGCAGGACAGGGTCGATAAGGAACATTCAGTACTTC. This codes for CASSRTGSIRNIQYF.

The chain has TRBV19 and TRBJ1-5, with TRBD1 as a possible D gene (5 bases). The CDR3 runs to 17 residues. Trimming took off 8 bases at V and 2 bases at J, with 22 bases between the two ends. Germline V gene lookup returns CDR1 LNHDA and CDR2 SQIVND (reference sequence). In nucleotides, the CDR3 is TGTGCCAGTCTTAGTCGCCTCTCCGGGGGTCGCAATCAGCCCCAGCATTTT. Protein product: CASLSRLSGGRNQPQHF.

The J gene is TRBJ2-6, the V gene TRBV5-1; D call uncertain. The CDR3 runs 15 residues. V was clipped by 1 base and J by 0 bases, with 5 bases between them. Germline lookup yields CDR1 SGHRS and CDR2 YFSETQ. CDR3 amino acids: CASSLMSSGANVLTF. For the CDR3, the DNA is TGCGCCAGCAGCTTGATGAGCTCTGGGGCCAACGTCCTGACTTTC.

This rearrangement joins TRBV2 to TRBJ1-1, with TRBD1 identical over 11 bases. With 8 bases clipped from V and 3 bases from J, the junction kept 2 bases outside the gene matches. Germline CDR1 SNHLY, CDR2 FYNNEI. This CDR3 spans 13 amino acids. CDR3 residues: CASAGQGDTEAFF. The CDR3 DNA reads TGTGCCAGCGCGGGACAGGGGGACACTGAAGCTTTCTTT.

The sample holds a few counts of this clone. The CDR3 region is CAITPEQYTGELFF. The CDR3 DNA reads as TGTGCCATCACGCCCGAACAGTACACCGGGGAGCTGTTTTTT. The chain recombines TRBV10-3 with TRBJ2-2; D call uncertain. Germline V gene data show CDR1 as ENHRY and CDR2 as SYGVKD. The V end was cut by 7 bases, the J end by 3 bases, with 12 bases between. This CDR3 region has 14 residues.

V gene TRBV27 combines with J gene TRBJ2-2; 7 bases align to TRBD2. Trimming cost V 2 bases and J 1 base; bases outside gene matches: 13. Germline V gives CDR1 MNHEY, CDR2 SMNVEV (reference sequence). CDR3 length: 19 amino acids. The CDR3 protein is CASSLRGELYNMNTGELFF. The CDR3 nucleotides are TGTGCCAGCAGTTTACGGGGGGAATTATATAACATGAACACCGGGGAGCTGTTTTTT.

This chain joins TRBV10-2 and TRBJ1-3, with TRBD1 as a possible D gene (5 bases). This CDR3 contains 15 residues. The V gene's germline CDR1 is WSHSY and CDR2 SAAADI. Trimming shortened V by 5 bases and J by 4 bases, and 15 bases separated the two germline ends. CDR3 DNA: TGCGCCAGCAGTCCCCGGGGGGAACCGGGAAACACCATATATTTT. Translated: CASSPRGEPGNTIYF.

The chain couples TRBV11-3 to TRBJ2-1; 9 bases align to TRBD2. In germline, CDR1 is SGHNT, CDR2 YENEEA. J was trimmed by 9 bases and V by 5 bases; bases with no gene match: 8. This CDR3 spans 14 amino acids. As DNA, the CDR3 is TGTGCCAGCAGCGTAGGACTAGCGATGGGTGAGCAGTTCTTC. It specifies CASSVGLAMGEQFF.